These 15 T cell receptor beta chains originate from one sample sequenced in a study of blood T cell repertoires in COVID-19. Data came from immunoSEQ multiplex PCR; TCRdb stores just in-frame clones and leaves some out. The table records just under 100,000 clones, roughly 84% of them present only once. Sequencing was done on a sample of peripheral blood. All receptors derive from a woman in her sixties or seventies in a cohort sampled during active or convalescent COVID-19.

The V and J genes are TRBV4-1 and TRBJ2-6; weak D call: TRBD2 (7 bases). V was pared by 0 bases and J by 6 bases, with 21 bases between. The CDR3 contains 19 residues. Germline values: CDR1 MGHRA, CDR2 YSYEKL. The chain's CDR3 is CASSQDAGARGSMANVLTF. Written as DNA, the CDR3 is TGCGCCAGCAGCCAAGATGCGGGGGCAAGGGGCTCGATGGCCAACGTCCTGACTTTC.

The chain is built from TRBV6-5 and TRBJ2-7; 12 positions agree with TRBD2. With V trimmed by 0 bases and J by 2 bases, 2 bases remained unmatched. Germline V gene data show CDR1 as MNHEY and CDR2 as SVGAGI. CDR3 length: 16 amino acids. For the CDR3, the DNA is TGTGCCAGCAGTTACTCGGCTAGCGGGAGGGCCTACGAGCAGTACTTC. Amino acid sequence: CASSYSASGRAYEQYF.

The chain has TRBV12-3 or TRBV12-4 and TRBJ1-6, with 7 bases fitting TRBD1. The CDR3 contains 13 residues. Trimming at V came to 4 bases and at J to 7 bases, leaving 1 base not matched to a gene. In DNA, the CDR3 is TGTGCCAGCAGTTGGGGACAGAATTCACCCCTCCACTTT. Translation: CASSWGQNSPLHF.

The chain combines TRBV11-1 with TRBJ1-2; no definite D call. Germline lookup yields CDR1 SGHAT and CDR2 FQDESV (reference sequence). The CDR3 consists of 11 residues. With 5 bases removed from V and 6 bases from J, the gap between germline ends came to 7 bases. In nucleotides, the CDR3 is TGTGCCAGCAGCCCGTATGATGGCTACACCTTC. Translating it yields CASSPYDGYTF.

Regarding this clone: The same CDR3 arises from other DNA sequences in this sample as well. The V gene is TRBV5-1, the J gene TRBJ1-2, with 9 bases aligning to TRBD1. Trimming at V came to 0 bases and at J to 4 bases, leaving 7 bases not matched to a gene. Germline loops: CDR1 SGHRS, CDR2 YFSETQ. The CDR3 has 16 amino acids. The chain's CDR3 is CASSLGQGGQGYGYTF. Written as DNA, the CDR3 is TGCGCCAGCAGCTTGGGACAGGGGGGGCAGGGCTATGGCTACACCTTC.

The chain has TRBV5-1 and TRBJ1-1, with TRBD1 as a possible D gene (6 bases). The germline CDR1 and CDR2 sequences are SGHRS and YFSETQ. CDR3 size: 14 residues. The V end lost 4 bases, the J end lost 0 bases, and 10 bases lay between the germline ends. DNA for the CDR3: TGCGCCAGCAGCGAGGGGGGGCTGAACACTGAAGCTTTCTTT. Translating it yields CASSEGGLNTEAFF. The variable domain in full, completed from reference TRBV5-1 and TRBJ1-1, reads KAGVTQTPRYLIKTRGQQVTLSCSPISGHRSVSWYQQTPGQGLQFLFEYFSETQRNKGNFPGRFSGRQFSNSRSEMNVSTLELGDSALYLCASSEGGLNTEAFFGQGTRLTVV.

This chain connects TRBV3-1 (or the pseudogene TRBV3-2) to TRBJ1-1; no firm D call. Germline values: CDR1 LGHDT, CDR2 YNNKEL (reference sequence). The CDR3 sequence is 12 residues long. V was pared by 1 base and J by 8 bases, with 8 bases between. CDR3 bases: TGTGCCAGCAGCCAAGGCAGACAAGAAGCTTTCTTT. Residues: CASSQGRQEAFF.

With respect to this clone: The same CDR3 arises from other DNA sequences in this sample as well. V is TRBV9 and J is TRBJ2-2; 10 positions agree with TRBD2. Losses at the gene ends were 1 base for V and 0 bases for J; bases not matched to a gene: 0. In germline, CDR1 is SGDLS, CDR2 YYNGEE. The CDR3 is made up of 16 amino acids. The DNA for the CDR3 is TGTGCCAGCAGCGTACTAGCGGGGGCGAACACCGGGGAGCTGTTTTTT. Translated: CASSVLAGANTGELFF.

The chain carries TRBV6-4 and TRBJ1-1, with D uncertain. The CDR3 has 13 residues. V lost 7 bases to trimming and J lost 1 base, with 10 bases between them. CDR1 and CDR2 (germline): MRHNA, SNTAGT. In nucleotides, the CDR3 is TGTGCCAGCACAGGATCAGGGAACACTGAAGCTTTCTTT. Its translation: CASTGSGNTEAFF.

The chain carries TRBV9 and TRBJ1-2; 10 bases match TRBD1. The CDR3 spans 17 residues. The germline V gene encodes CDR1 SGDLS and CDR2 YYNGEE. V dropped 0 bases and J dropped 5; count of bases not matched to a gene: 10. DNA of the CDR3: TGTGCCAGCAGCGTAGGGGACAGGGGAGGTAAAAGGTATGGCTACACCTTC. Amino acid sequence: CASSVGDRGGKRYGYTF.

The V call is TRBV19, the J call TRBJ1-5; no reliable D call. The CDR3 covers 16 residues. Germline loops: CDR1 LNHDA, CDR2 SQIVND (reference sequence). V was pared by 0 bases and J by 3 bases, with 12 bases between. CDR3 sequence: CASSIDPAGLNQPQHF. Written as DNA, the CDR3 is TGTGCCAGTAGTATAGATCCGGCAGGCCTCAATCAGCCCCAGCATTTT.

The chain has TRBV3-1 (or the pseudogene TRBV3-2) and TRBJ1-5; the D gene is possibly TRBD1 (6 bases). Between the trimmed V and J ends, which lost 9 bases and 1 base, there was a span of 13 bases. CDR3 length equals 14 residues. The germline V gene has CDR1 LGHDT and CDR2 YNNKEL (reference sequence). The DNA for the CDR3 is TGTGCCAGTGAACAGGGTTTCAGCAATCAGCCCCAGCATTTT. Protein: CASEQGFSNQPQHF.

The CDR3 protein is CASSVDNSGANVLTF. CDR3 DNA: TGTGCCAGCAGTGTAGATAACTCTGGGGCCAACGTCCTGACTTTC. V is TRBV6-4 and J is TRBJ2-6; D gene ambiguous. CDR1 and CDR2 (germline): MRHNA, SNTAGT. The CDR3 extends over 15 amino acids. The germline V and J ends were trimmed by 4 bases and 0 bases, with 7 bases remaining between them.

This chain uses TRBV9 with TRBJ1-2, with 10 positions matching TRBD1. The CDR3 length is 16 residues. Trimming removed 3 bases from V and 4 bases from J; junction bases left unmatched: 9. Germline CDR1 reads SGDLS; CDR2 reads YYNGEE. The CDR3 region is CASSGSDRGLTYGYTF. The CDR3 DNA reads as TGTGCCAGCAGCGGATCAGACAGGGGGCTCACCTATGGCTACACCTTC.

The V call is TRBV5-8, the J call TRBJ1-6; the D is unclear. V was cut by 4 bases and J by 0 bases, with 11 bases left in between. Germline-derived CDR1 and CDR2 are SGHTS and YDEGEE. The CDR3 spans 16 residues. CDR3 protein: CASSNDRSSYNSPLHF. The CDR3 DNA is TGTGCCAGCAGCAACGACCGGAGCTCCTATAATTCACCCCTCCACTTT.